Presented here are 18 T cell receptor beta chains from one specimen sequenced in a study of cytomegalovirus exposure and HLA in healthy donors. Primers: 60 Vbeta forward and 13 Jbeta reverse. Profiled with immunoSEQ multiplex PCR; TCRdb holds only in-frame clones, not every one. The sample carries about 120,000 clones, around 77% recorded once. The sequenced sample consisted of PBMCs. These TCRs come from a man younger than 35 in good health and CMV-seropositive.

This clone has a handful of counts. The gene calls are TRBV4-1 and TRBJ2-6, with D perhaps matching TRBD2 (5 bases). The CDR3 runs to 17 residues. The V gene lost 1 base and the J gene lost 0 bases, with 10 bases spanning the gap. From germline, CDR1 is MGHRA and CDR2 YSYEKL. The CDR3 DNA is TGCGCCAGCAGCCAAGGAACAGACTACTCTGGGGCCAACGTCCTGACTTTC. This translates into CASSQGTDYSGANVLTF.

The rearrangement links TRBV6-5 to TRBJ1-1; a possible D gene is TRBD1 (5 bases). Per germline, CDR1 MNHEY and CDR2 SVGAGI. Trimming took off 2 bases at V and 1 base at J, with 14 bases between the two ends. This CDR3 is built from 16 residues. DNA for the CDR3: TGTGCCAGCAGTTACGAAAGGGGCAAGGGGAACACTGAAGCTTTCTTT. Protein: CASSYERGKGNTEAFF.

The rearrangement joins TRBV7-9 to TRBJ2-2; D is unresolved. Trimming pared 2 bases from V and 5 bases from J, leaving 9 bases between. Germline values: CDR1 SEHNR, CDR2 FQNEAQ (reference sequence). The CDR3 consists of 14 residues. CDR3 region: CASSLSASTGELFF. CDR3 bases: TGTGCCAGCAGCTTATCTGCGTCGACCGGGGAGCTGTTTTTT.

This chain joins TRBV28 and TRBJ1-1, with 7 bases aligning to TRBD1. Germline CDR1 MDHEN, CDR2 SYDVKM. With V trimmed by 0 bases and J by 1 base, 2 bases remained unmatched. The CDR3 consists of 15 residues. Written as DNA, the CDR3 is TGTGCCAGCAGTTTATGGGGACAGCAGAACACTGAAGCTTTCTTT. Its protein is CASSLWGQQNTEAFF.

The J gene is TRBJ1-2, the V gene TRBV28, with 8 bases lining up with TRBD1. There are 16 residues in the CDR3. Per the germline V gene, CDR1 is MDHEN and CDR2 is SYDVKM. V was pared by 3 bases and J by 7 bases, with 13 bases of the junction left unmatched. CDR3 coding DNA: TGTGCCAGCAGTTTGTCCCAGGGGGCGCTGTTATTTGGCTACACCTTC. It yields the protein CASSLSQGALLFGYTF.

The chain's CDR3 is CASSQYSGTEPGLTF. The CDR3 coding sequence is TGCGCCAGCAGCCAATACTCCGGGACAGAACCCGGCCTGACTTTC. This sequence joins TRBV4-1 and TRBJ2-6; TRBD1 matches at 7 bases. The CDR3 has 15 amino acids. J gave up 15 bases and V 2 bases, and 13 bases lay outside the gene matches. Per germline, CDR1 MGHRA and CDR2 YSYEKL.

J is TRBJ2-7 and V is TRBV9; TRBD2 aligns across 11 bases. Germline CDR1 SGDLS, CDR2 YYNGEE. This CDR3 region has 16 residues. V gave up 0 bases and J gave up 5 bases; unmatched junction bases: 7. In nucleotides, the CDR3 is TGTGCCAGCAGCGTAGGACTAGCGGGAATAGACCACGAGCAGTACTTC. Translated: CASSVGLAGIDHEQYF.

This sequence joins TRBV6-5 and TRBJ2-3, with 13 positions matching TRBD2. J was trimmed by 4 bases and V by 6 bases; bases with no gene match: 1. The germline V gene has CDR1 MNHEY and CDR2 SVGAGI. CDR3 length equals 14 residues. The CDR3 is CASRLAGGPDTQYF. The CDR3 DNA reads TGTGCCAGCAGACTAGCGGGGGGGCCAGATACGCAGTATTTT.

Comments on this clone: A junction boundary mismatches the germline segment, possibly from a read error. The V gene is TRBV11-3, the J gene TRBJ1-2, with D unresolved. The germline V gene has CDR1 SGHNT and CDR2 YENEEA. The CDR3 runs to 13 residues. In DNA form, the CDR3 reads TGTGCCAGCAGCTTCAGTCCACCCCTTGGCTGCACCTTC. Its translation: CASSFSPPLGCTF.

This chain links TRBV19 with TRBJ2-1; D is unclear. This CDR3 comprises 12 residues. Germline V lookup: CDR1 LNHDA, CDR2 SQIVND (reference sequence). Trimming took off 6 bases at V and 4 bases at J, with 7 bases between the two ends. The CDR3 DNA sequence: TGTGCCAGTAGCAACCGGTACAATGAGCAGTTCTTC. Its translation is CASSNRYNEQFF.

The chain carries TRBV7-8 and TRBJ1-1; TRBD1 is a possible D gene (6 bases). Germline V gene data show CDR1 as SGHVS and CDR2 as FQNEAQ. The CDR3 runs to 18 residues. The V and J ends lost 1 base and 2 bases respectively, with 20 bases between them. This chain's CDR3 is CASSLGGGSRVRNTEAFF. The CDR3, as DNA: TGTGCCAGCAGCTTAGGAGGGGGATCGCGCGTGAGAAACACTGAAGCTTTCTTT. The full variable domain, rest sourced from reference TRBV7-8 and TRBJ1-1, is GAGVSQSPRYKVAKRGQDVALRCDPISGHVSLFWYQQALGQGPEFLTYFQNEAQLDKSGLPSDRFFAERPEGSVSTLKIQRTQQEDSAVYLCASSLGGGSRVRNTEAFFGQGTRLTVV.

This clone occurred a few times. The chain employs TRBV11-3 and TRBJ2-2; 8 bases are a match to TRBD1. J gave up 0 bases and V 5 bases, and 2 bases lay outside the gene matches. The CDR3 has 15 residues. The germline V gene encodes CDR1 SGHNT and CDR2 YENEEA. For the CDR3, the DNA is TGTGCCAGCAGCCAGGGACAGGCGAACACCGGGGAGCTGTTTTTT. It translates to CASSQGQANTGELFF. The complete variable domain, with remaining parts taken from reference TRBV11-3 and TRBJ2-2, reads EAGVVQSPRYKIIEKKQPVAFWCNPISGHNTLYWYLQNLGQGPELLIRYENEEAVDDSQLPKDRFSAERLKGVDSTLKIQPAELGDSAVYLCASSQGQANTGELFFGEGSRLTVL.

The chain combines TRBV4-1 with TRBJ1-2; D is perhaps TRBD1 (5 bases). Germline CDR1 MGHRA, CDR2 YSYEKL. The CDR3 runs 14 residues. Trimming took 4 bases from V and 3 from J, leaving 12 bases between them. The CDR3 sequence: CASSRNTGDYGYTF. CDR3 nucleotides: TGCGCCAGCAGCCGGAATACGGGGGACTATGGCTACACCTTC.

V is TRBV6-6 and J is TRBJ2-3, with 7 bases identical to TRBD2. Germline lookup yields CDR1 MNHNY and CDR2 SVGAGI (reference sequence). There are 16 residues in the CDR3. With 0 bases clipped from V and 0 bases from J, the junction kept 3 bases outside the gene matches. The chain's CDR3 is CASSYSQRDSTDTQYF. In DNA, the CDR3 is TGTGCCAGCAGTTACTCCCAGCGGGATAGCACAGATACGCAGTATTTT.

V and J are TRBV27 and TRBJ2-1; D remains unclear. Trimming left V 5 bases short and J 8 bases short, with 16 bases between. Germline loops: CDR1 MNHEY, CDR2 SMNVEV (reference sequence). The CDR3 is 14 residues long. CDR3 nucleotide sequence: TGTGCCAGCAGTCCTGGTTGGAGTGTCGATGAGCAGTTCTTC. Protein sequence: CASSPGWSVDEQFF.

CDR3: CASSYLPGVDTQYF. CDR3 coding DNA: TGTGCCAGCAGTTACTTGCCGGGGGTGGATACGCAGTATTTT. The genes are TRBV6-5 and TRBJ2-3; TRBD2 might be the D (6 bases). V dropped 1 base and J dropped 6 bases, with 11 bases sitting between them. Germline V gives CDR1 MNHEY, CDR2 SVGAGI. This CDR3 has 14 residues.

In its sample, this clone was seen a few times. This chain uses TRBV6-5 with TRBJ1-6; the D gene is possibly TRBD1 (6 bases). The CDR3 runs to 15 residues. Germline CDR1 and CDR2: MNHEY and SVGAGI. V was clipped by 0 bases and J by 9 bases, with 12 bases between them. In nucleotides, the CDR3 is TGTGCCAGCAGTTACTCAATACAGGGTAGTTCACCCCTCCACTTT. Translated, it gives CASSYSIQGSSPLHF.

CDR3 in amino acids: CASSLGTRLLEYNEQFF. In DNA form, the CDR3 reads TGTGCCAGCAGCTTGGGTACAAGACTCCTGGAATACAATGAGCAGTTCTTC. This rearrangement joins TRBV5-6 to TRBJ2-1; D is uncertain. The V and J ends lost 0 bases and 4 bases respectively, with 17 bases between them. The germline V gene encodes CDR1 SGHDT and CDR2 YYEEEE. CDR3 size: 17 residues.